The 8 T cell receptor beta chains listed next were all sequenced from one sample in a study of OX40 agonist ivuxolimab in advanced cancers. The protocol was immunoSEQ multiplex PCR, while the TCRdb copy is restricted to in-frame clones and leaves out a portion. The table lists under 95,000 clones, about 92% of them singletons. The source was CD4+ or CD8+ T cells sorted from blood, collected in a trial of the OX40 agonist ivuxolimab. The receptors originated from an adult with an advanced solid tumor such as melanoma, head and neck, liver or kidney cancer.

The CDR3 spells CASSTNTGTTLYEQYF. CDR3 nucleotides: TGCGCCAGCAGCACAAACACCGGGACTACACTCTACGAGCAGTACTTC. The chain employs TRBV5-1 and TRBJ2-7; 7 positions agree with TRBD2. There are 16 residues in the CDR3. Losses at the gene ends were 4 bases for V and 3 bases for J; bases not matched to a gene: 13. CDR1 is SGHRS, CDR2 YFSETQ, per germline.

V is TRBV7-3 and J is TRBJ2-1; D call uncertain. There are 13 residues in the CDR3. Germline CDR1 and CDR2: SGHTA and FQGTGA. Trimming cost V 3 bases and J 5 bases, with 8 bases left between them. Written as DNA, the CDR3 is TGTGCCAGCAGCTTTAACCGAGACAATGAGCAGTTCTTC. Residues: CASSFNRDNEQFF.

CDR3 protein: CASSYTGNTEAFF. DNA of the CDR3: TGCGCCAGCAGCTACACGGGGAACACTGAAGCTTTCTTT. The V call is TRBV5-1, the J call TRBJ1-1; D ambiguous. The ends were cut back, 3 bases at V and 1 base at J, with 7 bases in the middle. This CDR3 has 13 amino acids. Germline CDR1 reads SGHRS; CDR2 reads YFSETQ.

The chain is built from TRBV6-5 and TRBJ1-2; no definite D call. This CDR3 has 12 residues. The germline V gene has CDR1 MNHEY and CDR2 SVGAGI. Trimming removed 7 bases at V and 8 bases at J, with 14 bases between. This chain's CDR3 is CASKENFRGYTF. CDR3 bases: TGTGCCAGCAAGGAGAACTTTCGGGGCTACACCTTC.

The chain carries TRBV5-4 and TRBJ2-5; D possibly corresponds to TRBD1 (6 bases). Trimming removed 0 bases at V and 4 bases at J, with 16 bases between. Germline-derived CDR1 and CDR2 are SGHNT and YYREEE (reference sequence). The CDR3 spans 16 residues. In DNA form, the CDR3 reads TGTGCCAGCAGCTTGGAGATCGCAGGGGTCGGAGAGACCCAGTACTTC. The encoded protein is CASSLEIAGVGETQYF. Full variable domain (remainder filled in from reference TRBV5-4 and TRBJ2-5): ETGVTQSPTHLIKTRGQQVTLRCSSQSGHNTVSWYQQALGQGPQFIFQYYREEENGRGNFPPRFSGLQFPNYSSELNVNALELDDSALYLCASSLEIAGVGETQYFGPGTRLLVL.

The chain recombines TRBV29-1 with TRBJ2-1; D remains ambiguous. There are 14 residues in the CDR3. Looked up from germline, CDR1 is SQVTM and CDR2 is ANQGSEA. V gave up 8 bases and J gave up 3 bases, with 17 bases separating them. CDR3 DNA: TGCAGCTTCCTCGATCGGTCGATCTACAATGAGCAGTTCTTC. It translates to CSFLDRSIYNEQFF.

The rearrangement links TRBV30 to TRBJ2-3; D ambiguous. With 0 bases removed from V and 4 bases from J, the gap between germline ends came to 8 bases. The CDR3 is 13 residues long. Per the germline V gene, CDR1 is GTSNPN and CDR2 is SVGIG (reference sequence). This CDR3 reads CAWSVSTSDTQYF. The CDR3 nucleotides read TGTGCCTGGAGTGTGAGTACCTCAGATACGCAGTATTTT.

The chain employs TRBV28 and TRBJ2-1; D is perhaps TRBD2 (6 bases). V lost 8 bases, J lost 9 bases, and 14 bases lay in between. The germline gives CDR1 MDHEN, CDR2 SYDVKM. The CDR3 is 12 amino acids. The CDR3 bases are TGTGCCAGCCGGCTAGCGCGACTTGAGCAGTTCTTC. Its translation: CASRLARLEQFF.